The clone carrying this T cell receptor (beta chain) has a handful of counts. Its antigen is unidentified. Study donors comprised healthy, HIV-negative adults devoid of recent acute infection or vaccination. This sample was taken from a study of shared clonotypes between healthy human individuals. Notes on the study in general: Shared clonotypes: about 5.3% naive CD4, about 3.5% naive CD8, over 2% memory CD4, about 0.4% memory CD8.

Here immunoSEQ multiplex PCR was the method, and the copy in TCRdb shows in-frame clones only, minus some. The sample has around 690,000 clones, 90% seen once. This CDR3 region has 9 residues. Trimming stripped 6 bases from V and 5 bases from J, with 1 base between. The germline V gene encodes CDR1 SEHNR and CDR2 FQNEAQ (reference sequence). Sequenced sample: memory CD8+ T cells from PBMCs. Subset defined: CD45RO+ cells pooled with CCR7-negative TemRA cells. The source is a man aged 18 to 29 in good health. Some clones in this sample may be carry-over from other donors' samples. The rearrangement links TRBV7-9 to TRBJ2-5; unclear D gene. CDR3 amino acids: CASSETQYF. CDR3 nucleotides: TGTGCCAGCAGTGAGACCCAGTACTTC.